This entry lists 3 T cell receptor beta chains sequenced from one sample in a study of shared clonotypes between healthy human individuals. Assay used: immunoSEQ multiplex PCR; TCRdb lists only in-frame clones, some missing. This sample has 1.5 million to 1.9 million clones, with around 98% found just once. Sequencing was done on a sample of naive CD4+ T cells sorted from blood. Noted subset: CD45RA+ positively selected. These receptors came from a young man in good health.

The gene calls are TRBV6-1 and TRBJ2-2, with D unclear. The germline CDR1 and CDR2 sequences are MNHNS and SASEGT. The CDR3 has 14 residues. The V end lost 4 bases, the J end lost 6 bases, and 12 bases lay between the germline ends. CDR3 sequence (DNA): TGTGCCAGCAGTGTAACCCCGACCGCCGGGGAGCTGTTTTTT. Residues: CASSVTPTAGELFF.

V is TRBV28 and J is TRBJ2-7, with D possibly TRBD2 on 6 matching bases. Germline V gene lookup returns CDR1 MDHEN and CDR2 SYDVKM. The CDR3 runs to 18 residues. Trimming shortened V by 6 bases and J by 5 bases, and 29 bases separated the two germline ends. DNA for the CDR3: TGTGCCAGCAGCTCCCGGGACGGCAGGGAGGCGAGACGCAACGAGCAGTACTTC. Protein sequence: CASSSRDGREARRNEQYF. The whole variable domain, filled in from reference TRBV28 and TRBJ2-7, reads DVKVTQSSRYLVKRTGEKVFLECVQDMDHENMFWYRQDPGLGLRLIYFSYDVKMKEKGDIPEGYSVSREKKERFSLILESASTNQTSMYLCASSSRDGREARRNEQYFGPGTRLTVT.

In DNA form, the CDR3 reads TGTGCCAGCAGTTTCCACGAGCAGTACTTC. Its protein is CASSFHEQYF. The V and J genes are TRBV27 and TRBJ2-7, with unresolved D. V was shortened by 3 bases and J by 5 bases, with 2 bases between the two germline ends. Germline values: CDR1 MNHEY, CDR2 SMNVEV (reference sequence). The CDR3 loop spans 10 amino acids.